Shown below are 5 T cell receptor beta chains from a single sample sequenced in a study of cytomegalovirus exposure and HLA in healthy donors (dated by TCRdb to 2015 to 2018). Library prep was done by the immunoSEQ multiplex PCR assay. The multiplex PCR relied on a mix of 60 forward primers for TCR Vbeta segments and 13 reverse primers for TCR Jbeta segments. Held by TCRdb, this immuneACCESS table contains in-frame sequences only and omits some clones. Under half of the omission traces to an unresolved V gene where checked; the cause of the rest is unknown. The sample includes about 97,000 clones, with approximately 75% observed a single time. The ten largest clones add up to under 2% of the sample. Source material: PBMCs. The receptor set was obtained from a woman aged 40-49 years in good health and CMV-seronegative.

This chain connects TRBV7-2 to TRBJ2-5, with 9 bases fitting TRBD2. Germline lookup yields CDR1 SGHTA and CDR2 FQGNSA. The J segment lost 6 bases and the V segment lost 4 bases, leaving 3 bases of the junction unmatched. This CDR3 is 13 amino acids long. CDR3 protein: CASSSSGKQTQYF. Written as DNA, the CDR3 is TGTGCCAGCAGCTCTAGCGGGAAGCAGACCCAGTACTTC.

This clone was detected once. The V call is TRBV27, the J call TRBJ1-1; a weak D match, TRBD1 (6 bases). V lost 4 bases, J lost 1 base, and 13 bases lay in between. This CDR3 spans 15 amino acids. Germline V gene data show CDR1 as MNHEY and CDR2 as SMNVEV (reference sequence). This CDR3 reads CASSYRVDTNTEAFF. The CDR3 region has the DNA TGTGCCAGCAGTTACAGGGTAGATACGAACACTGAAGCTTTCTTT.

The V gene is TRBV7-9, the J gene TRBJ1-2; tentative D call: TRBD1 (5 bases). This CDR3 contains 13 residues. CDR1 and CDR2 from the germline V gene are SEHNR and FQNEAQ (reference sequence). V was shortened by 5 bases and J by 8 bases, with 15 bases between the two germline ends. The CDR3 is CASSNSGGGGYTF. CDR3 bases: TGTGCCAGCAGCAACAGCGGGGGTGGGGGCTACACCTTC.

This clone was found a few times. The CDR3 coding sequence is TGTGCCAGCAGTGAAAACAGGGGGGGGAGTACTAATGAAAAACTGTTTTTT. Residues: CASSENRGGSTNEKLFF. The chain is built from TRBV25-1 and TRBJ1-4; TRBD1 agrees at 8 bases. Germline values: CDR1 MGHDK, CDR2 SYGVNS. This CDR3 spans 17 amino acids. V dropped 2 bases and J dropped 2; count of bases not matched to a gene: 7.

This clone was counted a few times. The J gene is TRBJ1-2, the V gene TRBV7-2; a weak D match, TRBD1 (5 bases). The ends were cut back, 4 bases at V and 1 base at J, with 10 bases in the middle. The CDR3 covers 14 residues. Germline lookup yields CDR1 SGHTA and CDR2 FQGNSA. CDR3 sequence reads: CASSSDSSNYGYTF. CDR3 in DNA: TGTGCCAGCAGCTCAGACAGCAGTAACTATGGCTACACCTTC.